This TCR beta chain is from a study of blood T cell repertoires in COVID-19. Study background: From the United States, Italy and Spain came samples of acute and convalescent COVID-19. The analysed material was cDNA or gDNA that came from T cells, B-cell-depleted T cells, or PBMCs.

Original methodology: Counts of nucleated cells, estimated from reference gene primer amplification, were obtained. Clones were read by immunoSEQ multiplex PCR, and TCRdb kept only the in-frame ones, dropping some. The V and J calls and the clone size are those of that table, but D and trimming were determined from the DNA. The sample comprises more than 200,000 clones, about 85% of which are singletons, and more than 8.5% rests with the top ten. There are 16 residues in the CDR3. With V trimmed by 2 bases and J by 7 bases, 10 bases remained unmatched. Germline V gene lookup returns CDR1 SGDLS and CDR2 YYNGEE. Seattle cases were enrolled at active infection and followed longitudinally.

This rearrangement joins TRBV9 to TRBJ2-1; 9 nucleotides align to TRBD1. This clonotype was sampled from a woman aged 45-65 years with COVID-19, enrolled during active disease. Sample: peripheral blood. The CDR3 bases are TGTGCCAGCAGCGTTTTTTCGGGACAGGGAGGGAATGAGCAGTTCTTC. Residues: CASSVFSGQGGNEQFF.